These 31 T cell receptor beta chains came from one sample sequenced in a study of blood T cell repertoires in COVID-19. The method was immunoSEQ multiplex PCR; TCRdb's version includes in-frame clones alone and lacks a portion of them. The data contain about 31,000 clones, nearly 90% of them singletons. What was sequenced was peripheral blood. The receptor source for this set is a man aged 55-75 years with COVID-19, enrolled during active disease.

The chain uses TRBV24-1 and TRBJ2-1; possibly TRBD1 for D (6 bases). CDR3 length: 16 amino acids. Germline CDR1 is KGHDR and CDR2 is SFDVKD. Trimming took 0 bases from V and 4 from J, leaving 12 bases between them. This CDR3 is CATSDLRGTIYNEQFF. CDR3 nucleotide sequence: TGTGCCACCAGTGATTTGAGGGGGACCATATACAATGAGCAGTTCTTC.

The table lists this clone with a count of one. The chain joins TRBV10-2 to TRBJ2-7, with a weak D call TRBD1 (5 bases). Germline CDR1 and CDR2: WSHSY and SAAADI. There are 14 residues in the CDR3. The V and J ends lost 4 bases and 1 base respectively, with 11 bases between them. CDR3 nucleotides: TGCGCCAGCAGTGCACAGGTTCCTTCCTACGAGCAGTACTTC. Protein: CASSAQVPSYEQYF.

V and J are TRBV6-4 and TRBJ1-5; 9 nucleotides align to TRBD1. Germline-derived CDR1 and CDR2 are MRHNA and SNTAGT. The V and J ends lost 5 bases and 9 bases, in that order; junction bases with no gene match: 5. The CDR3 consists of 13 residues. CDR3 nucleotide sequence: TGTGCCAGCAGTCCCGGGACAGGGATGCCCCAGCATTTT. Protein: CASSPGTGMPQHF.

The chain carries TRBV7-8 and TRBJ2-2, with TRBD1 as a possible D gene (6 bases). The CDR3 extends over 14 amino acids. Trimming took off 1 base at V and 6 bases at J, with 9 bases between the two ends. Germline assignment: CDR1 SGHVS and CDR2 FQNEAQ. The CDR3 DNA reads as TGTGCCAGCAGCTTAGTCAGGGGTCCCGGGGAGCTGTTTTTT. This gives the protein CASSLVRGPGELFF.

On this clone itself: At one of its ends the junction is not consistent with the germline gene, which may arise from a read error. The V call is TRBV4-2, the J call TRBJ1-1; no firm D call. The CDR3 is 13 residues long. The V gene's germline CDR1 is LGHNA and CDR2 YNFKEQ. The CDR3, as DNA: TGTGCCAGCAGCCCAGATAGCCCAAGACGGGAGAGATTT. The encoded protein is CASSPDSPRRERF.

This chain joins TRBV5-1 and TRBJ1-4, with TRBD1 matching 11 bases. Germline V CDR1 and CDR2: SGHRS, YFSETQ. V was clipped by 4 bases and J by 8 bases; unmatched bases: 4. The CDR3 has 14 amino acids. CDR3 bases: TGCGCCAGCAGCCTCGGGACAGGGGGAGAAAAACTGTTTTTT. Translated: CASSLGTGGEKLFF.

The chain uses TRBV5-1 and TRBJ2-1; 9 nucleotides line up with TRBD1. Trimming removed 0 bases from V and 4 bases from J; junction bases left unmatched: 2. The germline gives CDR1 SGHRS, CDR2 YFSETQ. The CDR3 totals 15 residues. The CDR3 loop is CASSLGGTGYNEQFF. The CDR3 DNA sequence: TGCGCCAGCAGCTTGGGTGGGACAGGGTACAATGAGCAGTTCTTC.

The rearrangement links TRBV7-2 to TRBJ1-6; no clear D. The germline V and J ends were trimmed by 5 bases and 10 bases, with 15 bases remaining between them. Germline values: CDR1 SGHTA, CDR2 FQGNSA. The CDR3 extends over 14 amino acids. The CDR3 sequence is CASSNLNRASPLHF. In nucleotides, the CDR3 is TGTGCCAGCAGCAACCTTAACAGAGCCTCACCCCTCCACTTT.

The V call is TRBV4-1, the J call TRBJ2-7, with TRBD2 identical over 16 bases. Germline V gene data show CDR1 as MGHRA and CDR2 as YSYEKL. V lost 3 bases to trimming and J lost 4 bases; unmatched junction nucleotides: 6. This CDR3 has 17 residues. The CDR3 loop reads CASSQTGLAGGKYEQYF. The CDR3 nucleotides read TGCGCCAGCAGCCAGACGGGACTAGCGGGAGGGAAATACGAGCAGTACTTC.

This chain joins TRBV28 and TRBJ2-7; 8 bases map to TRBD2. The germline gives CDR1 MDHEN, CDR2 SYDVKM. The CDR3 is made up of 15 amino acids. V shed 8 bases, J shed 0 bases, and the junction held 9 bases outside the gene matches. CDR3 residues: CASVRRGTSSYEQYF. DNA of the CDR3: TGTGCCAGCGTTCGGAGGGGGACTAGCTCCTACGAGCAGTACTTC.

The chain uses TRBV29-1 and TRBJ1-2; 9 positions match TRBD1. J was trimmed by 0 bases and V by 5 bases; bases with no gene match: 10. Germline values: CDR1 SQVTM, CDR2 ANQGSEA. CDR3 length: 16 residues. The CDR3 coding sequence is TGCAGCGTTACCCCCGGGACAGGGTTCGCTAACTATGGCTACACCTTC. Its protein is CSVTPGTGFANYGYTF.

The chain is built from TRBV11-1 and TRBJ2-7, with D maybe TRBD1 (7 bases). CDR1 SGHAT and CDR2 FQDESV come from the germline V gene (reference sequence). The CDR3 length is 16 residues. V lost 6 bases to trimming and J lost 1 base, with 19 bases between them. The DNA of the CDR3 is TGTGCCAGCAGGTCTGGGGAGGAACAGGGGTCCTACGAGCAGTACTTC. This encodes CASRSGEEQGSYEQYF.

As DNA, the CDR3 is TGTGCCAGCAGCTTACTCGGCAGCGCAGATACGCAGTATTTT. This codes for CASSLLGSADTQYF. V gene TRBV7-3 combines with J gene TRBJ2-3; D remains ambiguous. V was pared by 2 bases and J by 4 bases, with 10 bases between. This CDR3 has 14 amino acids. Germline V gene lookup returns CDR1 SGHTA and CDR2 FQGTGA.

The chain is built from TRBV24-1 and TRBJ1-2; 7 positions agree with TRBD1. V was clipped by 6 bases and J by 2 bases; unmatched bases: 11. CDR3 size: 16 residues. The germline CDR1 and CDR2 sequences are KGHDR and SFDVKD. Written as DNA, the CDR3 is TGTGCCACCAGTCCCGGGACAGAACGCTCCAACTATGGCTACACCTTC. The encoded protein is CATSPGTERSNYGYTF.

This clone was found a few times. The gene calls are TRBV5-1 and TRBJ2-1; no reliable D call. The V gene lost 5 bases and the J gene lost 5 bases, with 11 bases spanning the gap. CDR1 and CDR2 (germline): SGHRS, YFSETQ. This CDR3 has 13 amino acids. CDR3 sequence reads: CASSSRVDNEQFF. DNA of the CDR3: TGCGCCAGCAGTAGTCGGGTAGACAATGAGCAGTTCTTC.

DNA of the CDR3: TGTGCCAGCAGTCTATCCGGGACTAGCTGGTACGAGCAGTACTTC. It translates to CASSLSGTSWYEQYF. The rearrangement uses TRBV6-5 and TRBJ2-7; 9 bases are shared with TRBD2. Germline assignment: CDR1 MNHEY and CDR2 SVGAGI. V lost 5 bases, J lost 4 bases, and 9 bases stayed unmatched. The CDR3 totals 15 residues.

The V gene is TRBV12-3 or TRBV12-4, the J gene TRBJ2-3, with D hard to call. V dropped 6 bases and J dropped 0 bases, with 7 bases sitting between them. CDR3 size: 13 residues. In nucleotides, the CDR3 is TGTGCCAGCAGATTAACTAGCACAGATACGCAGTATTTT. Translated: CASRLTSTDTQYF.

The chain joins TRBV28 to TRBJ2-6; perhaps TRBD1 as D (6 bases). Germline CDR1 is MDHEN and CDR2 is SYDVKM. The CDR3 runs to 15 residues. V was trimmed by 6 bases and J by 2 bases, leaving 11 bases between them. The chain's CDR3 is CASSEGVTGANVLTF. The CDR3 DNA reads TGTGCCAGCAGCGAGGGGGTAACTGGGGCCAACGTCCTGACTTTC.

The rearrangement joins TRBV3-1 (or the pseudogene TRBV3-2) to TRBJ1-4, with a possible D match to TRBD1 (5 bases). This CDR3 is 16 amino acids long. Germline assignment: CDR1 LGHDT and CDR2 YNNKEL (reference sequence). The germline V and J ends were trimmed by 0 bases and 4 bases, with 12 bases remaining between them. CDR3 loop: CASSQDLTDDNEKLFF. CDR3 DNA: TGTGCCAGCAGCCAAGATCTGACAGACGATAATGAAAAACTGTTTTTT.

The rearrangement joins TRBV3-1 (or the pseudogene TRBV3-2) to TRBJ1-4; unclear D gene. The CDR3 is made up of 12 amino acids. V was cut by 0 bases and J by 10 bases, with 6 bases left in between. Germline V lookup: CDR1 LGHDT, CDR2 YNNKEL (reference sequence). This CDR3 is CASSQETGKLFF. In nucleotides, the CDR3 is TGTGCCAGCAGCCAAGAAACCGGAAAACTGTTTTTT.

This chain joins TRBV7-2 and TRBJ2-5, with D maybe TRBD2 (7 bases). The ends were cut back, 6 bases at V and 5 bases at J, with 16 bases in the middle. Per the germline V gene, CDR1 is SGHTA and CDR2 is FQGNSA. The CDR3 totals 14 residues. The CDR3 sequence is CASRDSGKGETQYF. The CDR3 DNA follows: TGTGCCAGCAGGGACAGCGGGAAGGGGGAGACCCAGTACTTC.

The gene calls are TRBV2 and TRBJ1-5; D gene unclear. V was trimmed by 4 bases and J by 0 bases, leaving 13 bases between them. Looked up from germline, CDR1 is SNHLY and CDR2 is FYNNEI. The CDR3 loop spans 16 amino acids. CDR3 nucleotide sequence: TGTGCCAGCAGTGCCGAGTCTCCCGTTAGCAATCAGCCCCAGCATTTT. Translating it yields CASSAESPVSNQPQHF. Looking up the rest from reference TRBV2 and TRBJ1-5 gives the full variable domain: EPEVTQTPSHQVTQMGQEVILRCVPISNHLYFYWYRQILGQKVEFLVSFYNNEISEKSEIFDDQFSVERPDGSNFTLKIRSTKLEDSAMYFCASSAESPVSNQPQHFGDGTRLSIL.

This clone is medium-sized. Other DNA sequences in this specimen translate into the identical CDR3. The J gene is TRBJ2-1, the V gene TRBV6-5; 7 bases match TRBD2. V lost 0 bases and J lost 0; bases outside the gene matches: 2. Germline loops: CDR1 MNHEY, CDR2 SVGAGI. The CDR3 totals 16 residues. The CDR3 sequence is CASSYSGGSSYNEQFF. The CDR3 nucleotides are TGTGCCAGCAGTTACTCTGGCGGGAGCTCCTACAATGAGCAGTTCTTC.

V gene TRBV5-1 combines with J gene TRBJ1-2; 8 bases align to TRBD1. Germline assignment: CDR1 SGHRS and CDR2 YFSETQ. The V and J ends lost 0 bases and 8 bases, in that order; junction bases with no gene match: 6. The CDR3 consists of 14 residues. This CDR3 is CASSLGGQAAGYTF. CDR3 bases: TGCGCCAGCAGCTTGGGGGGACAGGCGGCAGGCTACACCTTC.

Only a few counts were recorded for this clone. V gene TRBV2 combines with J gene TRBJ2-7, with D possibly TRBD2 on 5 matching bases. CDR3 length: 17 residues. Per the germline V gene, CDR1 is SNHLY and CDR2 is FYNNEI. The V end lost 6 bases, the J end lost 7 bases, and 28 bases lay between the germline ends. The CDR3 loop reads CASSSIRTGILLREQYF. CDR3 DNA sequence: TGTGCCAGCAGCTCGATCCGAACCGGGATTCTACTGCGGGAGCAGTACTTC.

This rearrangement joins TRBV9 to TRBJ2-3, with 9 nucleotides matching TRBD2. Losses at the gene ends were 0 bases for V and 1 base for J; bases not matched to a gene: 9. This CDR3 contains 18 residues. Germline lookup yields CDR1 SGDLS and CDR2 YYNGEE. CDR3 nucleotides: TGTGCCAGCAGCGTAGCCCCGGTTAGCGGGAGCGGCACAGATACGCAGTATTTT. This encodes CASSVAPVSGSGTDTQYF.

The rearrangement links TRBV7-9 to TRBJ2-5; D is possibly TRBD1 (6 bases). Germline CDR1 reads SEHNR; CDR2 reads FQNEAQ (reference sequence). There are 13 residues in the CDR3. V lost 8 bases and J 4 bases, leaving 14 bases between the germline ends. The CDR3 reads CASGNRVSETQYF. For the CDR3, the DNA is TGTGCCAGCGGCAACAGGGTATCAGAGACCCAGTACTTC.

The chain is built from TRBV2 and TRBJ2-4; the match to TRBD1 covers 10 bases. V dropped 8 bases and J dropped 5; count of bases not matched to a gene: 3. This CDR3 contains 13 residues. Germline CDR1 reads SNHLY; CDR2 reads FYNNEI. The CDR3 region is CASDRGRENIQYF. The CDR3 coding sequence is TGTGCCAGCGACAGGGGGCGGGAAAACATTCAGTACTTC.

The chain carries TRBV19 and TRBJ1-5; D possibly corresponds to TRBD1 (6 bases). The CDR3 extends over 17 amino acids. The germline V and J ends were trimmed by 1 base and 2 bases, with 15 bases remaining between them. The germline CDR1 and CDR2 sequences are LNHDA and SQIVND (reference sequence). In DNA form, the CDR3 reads TGTGCCAGTAGTATAGGGGGGGGGCCTTCCCGCAATCAGCCCCAGCATTTT. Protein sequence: CASSIGGGPSRNQPQHF.

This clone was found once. CDR3 coding DNA: TGTGCCAGCAGTGACGGACCGTTCGTGGAGGCCCAGTACTTC. Translating it yields CASSDGPFVEAQYF. The J gene is TRBJ2-5, the V gene TRBV6-1, with D perhaps matching TRBD2 (5 bases). Germline V CDR1 and CDR2: MNHNS, SASEGT. The CDR3 runs to 14 residues. The germline V and J ends were trimmed by 3 bases and 9 bases, with 17 bases remaining between them.

The CDR3 region is CASSLSGPGIYGYTF. The CDR3 nucleotides are TGTGCCAGCAGCTTGAGCGGCCCGGGAATCTATGGCTACACCTTC. The chain combines TRBV5-5 with TRBJ1-2; no clear D gene. This CDR3 is built from 15 residues. Germline lookup yields CDR1 SGHKS and CDR2 YYEKEE (reference sequence). Trimming shortened V by 1 base and J by 4 bases, and 14 bases separated the two germline ends.